The T cell receptor (beta chain) under discussion was sequenced for a study of T cells in Graves' hyperthyroidism and ophthalmopathy. Study-wide context: Peripheral blood was collected at initial diagnosis, before any treatment.

General study points: Most clonotypes that expanded in the thyroid above 0.001 also showed up in blood. The model forecast ophthalmopathy, anticipating it by a median about 7 months before onset.

Patients were aged 18 to 65, had disease duration under 2 months, and had newly diagnosed hyperthyroidism. This clonotype was observed at least ten times. The antigen is not known. TCR beta CDR3 sequences were amplified from RNA transcripts. When the TCR CDR3 underwent first-round RT-PCR, the HTBI primer set was used. TCRdb re-called the multiplex PCR reads with MiXCR, one entry per CDR3 protein. In the table there are 350,000 to 500,000 distinct CDR3 sequences, around 13% of which are singletons. V lost 5 bases and J 1 base, leaving 12 bases between the germline ends. Per germline, CDR1 LGHDT and CDR2 YNNKEL (reference sequence). This CDR3 is built from 14 residues.

This sequence joins TRBV3-1 and TRBJ2-7; possible D gene TRBD1, 5 bases. The receptor was derived from a woman aged 18-35 years with Graves' hyperthyroidism. Sequenced sample: blood. The DNA of the CDR3 is TGTGCCAGCAGCTTGACCAGACAGTCCTACGAGCAGTACTTC. It translates to CASSLTRQSYEQYF.